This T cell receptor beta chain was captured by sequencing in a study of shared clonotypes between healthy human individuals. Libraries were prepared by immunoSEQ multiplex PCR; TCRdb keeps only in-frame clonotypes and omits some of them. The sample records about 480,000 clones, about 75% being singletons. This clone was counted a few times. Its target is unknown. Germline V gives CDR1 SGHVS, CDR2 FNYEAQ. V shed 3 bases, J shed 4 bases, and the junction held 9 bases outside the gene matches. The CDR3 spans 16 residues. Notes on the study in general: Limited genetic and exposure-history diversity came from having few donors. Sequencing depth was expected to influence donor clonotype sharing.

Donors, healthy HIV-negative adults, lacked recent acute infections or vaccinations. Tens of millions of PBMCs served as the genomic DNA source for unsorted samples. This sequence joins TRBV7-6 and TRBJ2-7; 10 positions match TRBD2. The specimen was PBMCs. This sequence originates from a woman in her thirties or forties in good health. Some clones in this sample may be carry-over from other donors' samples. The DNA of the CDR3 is TGTGCCAGCAGCTTTAGGGCTAGCGGGAGTTTTTACGAGCAGTACTTC. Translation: CASSFRASGSFYEQYF.